The present T cell receptor beta chain was sequenced within a study of T cells in Graves' hyperthyroidism and ophthalmopathy. Points from the study as a whole: The blood repertoire included most of the expanded thyroid clonotypes above 0.001.

This clonotype has ten or more counts. Antigen specificity is unknown. Researchers took RNA transcripts and amplified the TCR beta CDR3 regions from them. TCR CDR3 underwent first-round RT-PCR with the HTBI primer set. One entry per CDR3 protein, called by TCRdb with MiXCR from the multiplex PCR reads. The table records approximately 380,000 distinct CDR3 sequences, approximately 18% of them present only once. The CDR3 is made up of 13 amino acids. V lost 4 bases and J 5 bases, leaving 12 bases between the germline ends. Germline loops: CDR1 SGHRS, CDR2 YFSETQ. Diagnoses were established using clinical symptoms, serum thyroxine and TRAb, thyroid ultrasound and orbital computed tomography.

This receptor was identified in a man in his late teens or twenties with Graves' ophthalmopathy. Sequencing was carried out using blood. The gene calls are TRBV5-1 and TRBJ1-1; the D is unclear. CDR3 in amino acids: CASSPLVRTEAFF. The CDR3 DNA reads as TGCGCCAGCAGCCCCCTGGTGAGAACTGAAGCTTTCTTT.